Below are 32 T cell receptor beta chains sequenced from a single sample in a study of T cell changes during pregnancy in multiple sclerosis. Clones were read by immunoSEQ multiplex PCR, and TCRdb kept only the in-frame ones, dropping some. The sample gives tens of thousands of clones, approximately 85% of which show up once; over 1.5% is in the top ten. Sequencing was performed on peripheral blood, taken in the first trimester of pregnancy. Receptors originate from a female donor with multiple sclerosis, enrolled in a pregnancy study.

The gene calls are TRBV7-9 and TRBJ2-2; 9 nucleotides agree with TRBD1. Germline V gene data show CDR1 as SEHNR and CDR2 as FQNEAQ (reference sequence). Germline trimming cut 5 bases from V and 4 bases from J; bases unmatched to any gene: 5. This CDR3 comprises 15 residues. CDR3: CASSLTGGSTGELFF. For the CDR3, the DNA is TGTGCCAGCAGCCTGACAGGGGGGAGCACCGGGGAGCTGTTTTTT. The full variable domain, its missing parts supplied by reference TRBV7-9 and TRBJ2-2, is DTGVSQNPRHKITKRGQNVTFRCDPISEHNRLYWYRQTLGQGPEFLTYFQNEAQLEKSRLLSDRFSAERPKGSFSTLEIQRTEQGDSAMYLCASSLTGGSTGELFFGEGSRLTVL.

The chain is built from TRBV7-8 and TRBJ1-2; no definite D call. CDR1 SGHVS and CDR2 FQNEAQ come from the germline V gene. This CDR3 is 16 amino acids long. Trimming pared 3 bases from V and 3 bases from J, leaving 17 bases between. The CDR3 DNA reads as TGTGCCAGCAGCTTCAAGGCGGTCCCGGAGTACTATGGCTACACCTTC. Its translation is CASSFKAVPEYYGYTF.

This clone has only one observation. The chain uses TRBV27 and TRBJ1-1; D is perhaps TRBD1 (6 bases). The germline V gene encodes CDR1 MNHEY and CDR2 SMNVEV (reference sequence). V lost 3 bases and J 0 bases, leaving 11 bases between the germline ends. The length of the CDR3 is 15 residues. The CDR3 DNA reads as TGTGCCAGCAGTTTGGCCCCAGGGGTGAACACTGAAGCTTTCTTT. Translation gives CASSLAPGVNTEAFF.

The chain carries TRBV6-1 and TRBJ2-1; the match to TRBD2 covers 7 bases. The germline gives CDR1 MNHNS, CDR2 SASEGT. Germline trimming cut 6 bases from V and 4 bases from J; bases unmatched to any gene: 9. The CDR3 covers 15 residues. DNA for the CDR3: TGTGCCAGCAGCGTTGGTCTAGCGGAATACAATGAGCAGTTCTTC. Its protein product is CASSVGLAEYNEQFF.

J is TRBJ1-5 and V is TRBV10-2; D possibly corresponds to TRBD1 (5 bases). This CDR3 is built from 14 residues. V shed 6 bases and J shed 0 bases, with 9 bases lying between them. Germline loops: CDR1 WSHSY, CDR2 SAAADI. CDR3 sequence: CASRGGVSNQPQHF. CDR3 sequence (DNA): TGCGCCAGCAGGGGAGGGGTTAGCAATCAGCCCCAGCATTTT.

The gene calls are TRBV7-2 and TRBJ2-7; maybe TRBD2 (5 bases). The CDR3 extends over 14 amino acids. The germline V and J ends were trimmed by 2 bases and 2 bases, with 10 bases remaining between them. CDR1 and CDR2 (germline): SGHTA, FQGNSA. CDR3 bases: TGTGCCAGCAGCTTATATCCCGGGACCTACGAGCAGTACTTC. It codes for CASSLYPGTYEQYF.

DNA for the CDR3: TGTGCCAGCAGCCCTATGTGGGGAGTCGGAAATGAGCAGTTCTTC. Protein: CASSPMWGVGNEQFF. The chain combines TRBV5-4 with TRBJ2-1; D is perhaps TRBD2 (5 bases). The CDR3 runs 15 residues. Trimming shortened V by 4 bases and J by 7 bases, and 18 bases separated the two germline ends. CDR1 SGHNT and CDR2 YYREEE come from the germline V gene (reference sequence).

In the case of this clone: This sample includes further DNA sequences coding for the same CDR3. The rearrangement uses TRBV18 and TRBJ2-7; TRBD2 is a possible D gene (6 bases). The V end lost 6 bases, the J end lost 4 bases, and 16 bases lay between the germline ends. There are 14 residues in the CDR3. CDR1 KGHSH and CDR2 LQKENI come from the germline V gene. CDR3 loop: CASSPGTGAYEQYF. The CDR3 nucleotides are TGTGCCAGCTCCCCCGGGACTGGGGCTTACGAGCAGTACTTC. Based on the CDR3 plus reference TRBV18 and TRBJ2-7, the full variable domain is NAGVMQNPRHLVRRRGQEARLRCSPMKGHSHVYWYRQLPEEGLKFMVYLQKENIIDESGMPKERFSAEFPKEGPSILRIQQVVRGDSAAYFCASSPGTGAYEQYFGPGTRLTVT.

The chain couples TRBV10-1 to TRBJ2-1; D not resolved. CDR1 is WNHNN, CDR2 SYGVQD, per germline (reference sequence). The ends were cut back, 4 bases at V and 0 bases at J, with 10 bases in the middle. The CDR3 covers 15 residues. DNA for the CDR3: TGCGCCAGCAGTGCCGGTGGTGACTCCTACAATGAGCAGTTCTTC. This translates into CASSAGGDSYNEQFF.

This rearrangement joins TRBV6-5 to TRBJ2-3, with 11 bases that match TRBD2. Germline trimming cut 3 bases from V and 6 bases from J; bases unmatched to any gene: 5. Germline V gives CDR1 MNHEY, CDR2 SVGAGI. This CDR3 region has 15 residues. The CDR3 region has the DNA TGTGCCAGCAGTTATCTAGCGGGAGGAGCTGATACGCAGTATTTT. Translation: CASSYLAGGADTQYF.

The chain is built from TRBV11-2 and TRBJ1-2; possible D gene TRBD1, 5 bases. This CDR3 contains 14 residues. Per germline, CDR1 SGHAT and CDR2 FQNNGV. Trimming shortened V by 5 bases and J by 5 bases, and 15 bases separated the two germline ends. CDR3 coding DNA: TGTGCCAGCAGCCCCGGGCCTGGGGGGTATGGCTACACCTTC. This sequence encodes CASSPGPGGYGYTF.

The rearrangement joins TRBV5-4 to TRBJ2-3; weak D call: TRBD2 (5 bases). Per the germline V gene, CDR1 is SGHNT and CDR2 is YYREEE (reference sequence). Trimming removed 0 bases from V and 9 bases from J, with 14 bases in between. The CDR3 consists of 14 residues. CDR3 sequence (DNA): TGTGCCAGCAGCTTGGTAGGAGGTTCAGGCACGCAGTATTTT. Translating gives CASSLVGGSGTQYF.

The rearrangement links TRBV16 to TRBJ1-1, with D unresolved. The germline V and J ends were trimmed by 0 bases and 1 base, with 9 bases remaining between them. Germline loops: CDR1 KGHSY, CDR2 FQNENV. The CDR3 extends over 15 amino acids. Written as DNA, the CDR3 is TGTGCCAGCAGCCAATCGGGCAGATGGAACACTGAAGCTTTCTTT. Protein product: CASSQSGRWNTEAFF.

This rearrangement joins TRBV6-6 to TRBJ1-1; D not certain. CDR3 length: 14 amino acids. CDR1 is MNHNY, CDR2 SVGAGI, per germline (reference sequence). V lost 4 bases, J lost 4 bases, and 13 bases lay in between. The CDR3 loop reads CASSLTAARTEAFF. The CDR3 nucleotides are TGTGCCAGCAGTTTGACGGCGGCACGCACTGAAGCTTTCTTT.

The J gene is TRBJ1-3, the V gene TRBV18; 7 bases are shared with TRBD1. V was clipped by 4 bases and J by 4 bases; unmatched bases: 13. This CDR3 spans 17 amino acids. Germline values: CDR1 KGHSH, CDR2 LQKENI. Here the CDR3 reads CASSRPGTVTIGNTIYF. CDR3 nucleotide sequence: TGTGCCAGCTCACGTCCCGGGACAGTGACGATAGGAAACACCATATATTTT.

The chain recombines TRBV5-1 with TRBJ1-5, with a weak D call TRBD1 (5 bases). V was trimmed by 0 bases and J by 0 bases, leaving 7 bases between them. The germline V gene encodes CDR1 SGHRS and CDR2 YFSETQ. CDR3 length: 15 amino acids. CDR3 nucleotides: TGCGCCAGCAGCTTGGGGCAGGGTAGCAATCAGCCCCAGCATTTT. Translating gives CASSLGQGSNQPQHF.

V gene TRBV2 combines with J gene TRBJ2-5; the D is unclear. The germline V gene encodes CDR1 SNHLY and CDR2 FYNNEI. CDR3 size: 12 residues. V dropped 6 bases and J dropped 5 bases, with 10 bases sitting between them. The CDR3 reads CASRQAGETQYF. CDR3 coding DNA: TGTGCCAGCAGGCAGGCTGGCGAGACCCAGTACTTC.

The chain is built from TRBV5-1 and TRBJ2-1, with a possible D match to TRBD1 (5 bases). The CDR3 sequence is 15 residues long. From germline, CDR1 is SGHRS and CDR2 YFSETQ. V lost 9 bases and J lost 4, with 20 bases in between. CDR3 in amino acids: CATRRTLTEYNEQFF. The CDR3 DNA follows: TGCGCCACCAGGAGAACTTTGACAGAGTACAATGAGCAGTTCTTC.

This clone has just one count. The V and J genes are TRBV29-1 and TRBJ1-2; D is unclear. The CDR3 contains 11 residues. Trimming removed 5 bases at V and 0 bases at J, with 4 bases between. Looked up from germline, CDR1 is SQVTM and CDR2 is ANQGSEA. CDR3 protein: CSVPSNYGYTF. In DNA form, the CDR3 reads TGCAGCGTTCCATCTAACTATGGCTACACCTTC.

The chain joins TRBV4-1 to TRBJ1-4; D might be TRBD1 (6 bases). The germline gives CDR1 MGHRA, CDR2 YSYEKL. The CDR3 loop spans 14 amino acids. V was trimmed by 4 bases and J by 8 bases, leaving 14 bases between them. The CDR3 region is CASSLGQPGEKLFF. In DNA form, the CDR3 reads TGCGCCAGCAGCCTAGGACAGCCAGGGGAAAAACTGTTTTTT.

The count of this clone is one. The gene calls are TRBV4-1 and TRBJ2-1; tentative D call: TRBD1 (7 bases). This CDR3 spans 19 amino acids. The V gene's germline CDR1 is MGHRA and CDR2 YSYEKL. The ends were cut back, 0 bases at V and 0 bases at J, with 18 bases in the middle. The CDR3 here is CASSQDLRGTVSSYNEQFF. CDR3 in DNA: TGCGCCAGCAGCCAAGATCTTCGGGGGACAGTAAGCTCCTACAATGAGCAGTTCTTC.

V and J are TRBV5-6 and TRBJ2-7, with 11 bases aligning to TRBD2. There are 15 residues in the CDR3. With V trimmed by 6 bases and J by 4 bases, 9 bases remained unmatched. Germline CDR1 and CDR2: SGHDT and YYEEEE. The chain's CDR3 is CASTGGASGRYEQYF. The CDR3 region has the DNA TGTGCCAGCACGGGTGGGGCTAGCGGGAGGTACGAGCAGTACTTC.

In its sample, this clone was seen a few times. The chain is built from TRBV7-8 and TRBJ1-1; a weak D match, TRBD1 (6 bases). The CDR3 runs to 14 residues. Germline V gene data show CDR1 as SGHVS and CDR2 as FQNEAQ. Trimming shortened V by 6 bases and J by 6 bases, and 17 bases separated the two germline ends. CDR3 in amino acids: CASRLQGMKAEAFF. The CDR3 DNA reads as TGTGCCAGCAGGTTACAGGGTATGAAGGCTGAAGCTTTCTTT.

V and J are TRBV10-3 and TRBJ2-1, with 14 bases fitting TRBD2. Germline assignment: CDR1 ENHRY and CDR2 SYGVKD. V was clipped by 6 bases and J by 4 bases; unmatched bases: 8. CDR3 length equals 17 residues. The CDR3 DNA reads TGTGCCATCAGCTCCGGACTAGCGGGAGGTGGATACAATGAGCAGTTCTTC. This translates into CAISSGLAGGGYNEQFF.

CDR3 protein: CASSFISPSTEEAFF. The CDR3 nucleotides read TGTGCCAGCAGCTTTATATCCCCGTCGACGGAGGAAGCTTTCTTT. This sequence joins TRBV7-9 and TRBJ1-1; D remains ambiguous. Trimming pared 3 bases from V and 8 bases from J, leaving 19 bases between. CDR1 is SEHNR, CDR2 FQNEAQ, per germline (reference sequence). The CDR3 totals 15 residues.

CDR3 sequence reads: CASARGRRSTNEKLFF. Written as DNA, the CDR3 is TGTGCCAGTGCGAGGGGGCGCAGGTCGACTAATGAAAAACTGTTTTTT. The genes are TRBV19 and TRBJ1-4, with TRBD1 matching 7 bases. Germline assignment: CDR1 LNHDA and CDR2 SQIVND (reference sequence). V gave up 8 bases and J gave up 2 bases; unmatched junction bases: 11. This CDR3 has 16 amino acids.

This chain uses TRBV5-6 with TRBJ2-1, with D possibly TRBD1 on 6 matching bases. CDR3 size: 17 residues. V was shortened by 1 base and J by 1 base, with 15 bases between the two germline ends. Germline V gives CDR1 SGHDT, CDR2 YYEEEE. CDR3 sequence: CASSLRITGNSYNEQFF. As DNA, the CDR3 is TGTGCCAGCAGCTTGAGAATTACAGGGAATTCCTACAATGAGCAGTTCTTC.

The J gene is TRBJ2-1, the V gene TRBV11-2; 7 bases line up with TRBD2. From germline, CDR1 is SGHAT and CDR2 FQNNGV. This CDR3 has 14 amino acids. V was clipped by 5 bases and J by 10 bases; unmatched bases: 11. The CDR3 reads CASSQRVASGEQFF. The CDR3 DNA follows: TGTGCCAGCAGCCAACGAGTGGCTAGCGGCGAGCAGTTCTTC.

This clone appeared once. The CDR3 here is CASSSLMDSANYGYTF. The CDR3 DNA is TGTGCCAGCAGCTCCCTCATGGACTCGGCTAACTATGGCTACACCTTC. The chain is built from TRBV11-2 and TRBJ1-2, with no clear D. This CDR3 spans 16 amino acids. The ends were cut back, 4 bases at V and 0 bases at J, with 15 bases in the middle. The V gene's germline CDR1 is SGHAT and CDR2 FQNNGV.

The V gene is TRBV6-1, the J gene TRBJ1-2; D may be TRBD1 (5 bases). The V gene lost 6 bases and the J gene lost 3 bases, with 11 bases spanning the gap. CDR3 length equals 13 residues. CDR1 is MNHNS, CDR2 SASEGT, per germline. CDR3 DNA: TGTGCCAGCAGCGGGGGACTGCACTATGGCTACACCTTC. It translates to CASSGGLHYGYTF.

V gene TRBV5-6 combines with J gene TRBJ2-1; perhaps TRBD2 as D (6 bases). Between the trimmed V and J ends, which lost 2 bases and 7 bases, there was a span of 16 bases. Germline CDR1 and CDR2: SGHDT and YYEEEE. The CDR3 is 15 amino acids. DNA for the CDR3: TGTGCCAGCAGCTTCCGGGACTTGAAACGTAATGAGCAGTTCTTC. Its protein product is CASSFRDLKRNEQFF.

V usage is TRBV16 and J usage is TRBJ1-2, with D possibly being TRBD1 (5 bases). The germline V gene has CDR1 KGHSY and CDR2 FQNENV. Between the trimmed V and J ends, which lost 0 bases and 8 bases, there was a span of 13 bases. This CDR3 has 14 residues. CDR3 sequence: CASSQSGSGLGYTF. Here the CDR3 DNA reads TGTGCCAGCAGCCAATCCGGTTCAGGGCTCGGCTACACCTTC.